The sequence of this T cell receptor (beta chain) was determined in a study of T cells in Graves' hyperthyroidism and ophthalmopathy. Newly diagnosed hyperthyroidism, duration under 2 months, in patients aged 18 to 65. The investigators amplified TCR beta CDR3 regions from RNA transcripts. The study used the HTBI primer set for a first-round RT-PCR of the TCR CDR3. TCRdb reprocessed the multiplex PCR reads via MiXCR and lists one record per CDR3 protein. The sample contains more than 500,000 distinct CDR3 sequences, 15% to 20% of which appear only once. The length of the CDR3 is 16 residues. Per the germline V gene, CDR1 is MNHEY and CDR2 is SMNVEV (reference sequence). As to this clonotype: A read error may explain this, as a much larger clone is one base away.

The TCR originated in a woman younger than 45 with Graves' hyperthyroidism. The V call is TRBV27, the J call TRBJ2-1, with D possibly called TRBD1 or TRBD2 (5 bases each). Sequenced material: blood. CDR3 sequence reads: CARSFGDPLLDAEQFF. In nucleotides, the CDR3 is TGTGCCAGGAGTTTCGGGGACCCCCTTTTGGATGCTGAGCAGTTCTTC.